This entry features one TCR beta chain sequence. What this receptor recognizes is not known. No base quality information exists; no much larger clone differs at one position. Libraries were constructed by 5' RACE. The sequencing machine was an Illumina HiSeq 2000. A universal primer binding site was added through template switching, and the final cDNA carried a unique molecular identifier so that TCR cDNA molecules could be counted accurately. Specific primers in the conserved constant-segment region were used to synthesize first-strand cDNA for the TCR alpha and beta chains. To control for contamination, every cDNA library was double barcoded, receiving both a SMART-Mk sample barcode and Illumina barcodes. TruSeq adapter sequences, together with Illumina sample barcodes, were added in two successive PCR steps. The TCR alpha and beta cDNA libraries were sequenced on the Illumina HiSeq platform using custom primers. From the authors' description of their analysis: Unique molecular identifiers were extracted from raw reads with MiGEC, and CDR3 positions were determined with MiXCR. Recombination models were inferred per individual with the repgenHMM and IGoR tools using an EM algorithm. Shared clonotypes were analyzed with the tcR package in R, and sharing was normalized by the product of cloneset sizes. To study raw recombination free of thymic and clonal selection effects, out-of-frame nonproductive sequences were analyzed. The public sequencing data were trimmed at Q25 with fastp and processed into clonotypes with MiXCR by TCRdb, which kept only in-frame beta chains. Each CDR3 protein appears once, grouped with its most common genes and DNA. TCRdb, not the authors, supplied the V and J calls. For this sample there are 230,000 or so distinct CDR3 sequences; roughly 8% appear just once. The ten largest clones capture less than 4% of the sample.

This sample is drawn from a study of identical twins (dated by TCRdb to 2016 to 2018). About the study as a whole: TCR alpha and beta repertoires from monozygotic twins, unrelated adults of various ages and cord blood were deep-sequenced to test whether fetal clonotypes persist. To rule out contamination, the twin experiments were replicated at different times with different library preparation protocols.

Every donor was a healthy Caucasian. Three pairs of female monozygotic twins, all aged about 18 to 30 years, made up the twin cohort. Positive isolation kits from Invitrogen were used to isolate CD4+ and CD8+ T cell populations. General study outcomes and caveats: Compared with coincidental sharing between unrelated individuals, an excess of low generation-probability sequences was observed among out-of-frame TCR alpha sequences shared between twins. In monozygotic twins, out-of-frame TCR alpha sharing was systematically underestimated by recombination models, although the models agreed with sharing between unrelated individuals. Conclusions relied on cross-sectional statistical analysis, since the same donors could not be followed over many years. Abundant cord blood beta clonotypes had fewer insertions, young adult naive repertoires showed a similar but weaker trend, and memory repertoires showed no such trend. Zero-insertion analyses could be partly confounded by invariant T cells such as MAIT and iNKT, although diverse VJ usage argued against such confounding for most clonotypes. The excess sharing between twins in beta out-of-frame sequences was weaker because fewer shared sequences reduced the signal-to-noise ratio.

Between the V and J ends, shortened by 11 bases and 3 bases respectively, the junction contains 10 bases. In the germline V gene (reference sequence), CDR1 corresponds to SEHNR and CDR2 to FQNEAQ. Inclusive of the bounding cysteine and phenylalanine, the CDR3 is 11 residues long. The kept DNA is CDR3 alone, 33 bases in frame from the first base. The same sample was also used in a study of yellow fever vaccine responses in identical twins. In that second paper, the authors write: The authors reported that the T cell response to vaccination in identical twins appeared partly convergent and partly personalized. The study precisely tracked vaccine-responding T cell clones in identical twins.

Specimen: CD8+ T cells sorted from blood. Rearrangement joined TRBV7-9 to TRBJ2-5; matching of 6 bases hints at TRBD2 as the D gene. This TCR came from a woman aged 18-29 years in good health. The CDR3 is CAGGQEETQYF. The nucleotide sequence is TGTGCCGGAGGGCAGGAAGAGACCCAGTACTTC.